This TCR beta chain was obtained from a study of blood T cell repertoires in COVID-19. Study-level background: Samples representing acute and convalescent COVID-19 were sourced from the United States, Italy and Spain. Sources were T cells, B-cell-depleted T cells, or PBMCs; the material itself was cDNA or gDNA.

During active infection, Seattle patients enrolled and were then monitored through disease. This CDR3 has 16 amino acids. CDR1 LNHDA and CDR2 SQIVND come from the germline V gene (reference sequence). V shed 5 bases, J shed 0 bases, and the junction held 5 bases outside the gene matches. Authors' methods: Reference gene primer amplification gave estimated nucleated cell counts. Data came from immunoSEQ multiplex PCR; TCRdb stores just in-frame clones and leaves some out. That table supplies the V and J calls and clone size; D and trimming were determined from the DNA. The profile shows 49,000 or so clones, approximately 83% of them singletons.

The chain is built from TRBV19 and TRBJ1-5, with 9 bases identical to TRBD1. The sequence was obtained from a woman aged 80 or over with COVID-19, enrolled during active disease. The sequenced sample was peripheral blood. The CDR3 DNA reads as TGTGCCAGTAGTTCGCGACAGGGGGTTAGCAATCAGCCCCAGCATTTT. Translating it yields CASSSRQGVSNQPQHF.